These T cell receptor beta chains were read from a single sample in a study of vaccination and CD4 T cells after COVID-19. A single record per CDR3 protein comes from TCRdb applying MiXCR to the PCR reads. The repertoire holds about 18,000 distinct CDR3 sequences, less than 65% seen once, with around 1.1% in the top ten. Sequencing was performed on CD4+ T cells from blood, taken after SARS-CoV-2 vaccination. These receptors all stem from a human donor who had recovered from COVID-19. CDR3s include the opening cysteine and the closing phenylalanine or tryptophan. D genes are given only for firm matches. The listing skips clone size in some rows; elsewhere it reads once, few, many or a size class.

V	J	D	size	DNA	CDR3
TRBV15	TRBJ2-1	TRBD2	.	TGTGCCACCAGAGGGTTACGGACTAGCCGATCCTACAATGAGCAGTTCTTC	CATRGLRTSRSYNEQFF
TRBV30	TRBJ2-2	TRBD1	.	TGTGCCTGGAGTGCAGGGGGTGGCGGGGAGCTGTTTTTT	CAWSAGGGGELFF
TRBV7-9	TRBJ1-5	.	.	TGTGCCAGCAGCTTAGACGATCAGCCCCAGCATTTT	CASSLDDQPQHF
TRBV21-1	TRBJ2-5	.	.	TGTGCCAGCAGCAAAGTCGGCAGGCCCCAAGAGACCCAGTACTTC	CASSKVGRPQETQYF
TRBV7-9	TRBJ1-2	.	few	TGTGCCAGCAGCACCGGGGAGGCCGATGGCTACACCTTC	CASSTGEADGYTF
TRBV6-5	TRBJ2-5	.	.	TGTGCCAGCAGTTACTCAGGTTCACAGACGCGAACCATAAGAGAGACCCAGTACTTC	CASSYSGSQTRTIRETQYF
TRBV15	TRBJ2-2	.	.	TGTGCCACCAGCAGAGCTGACGGGGAGCTGTTTTTT	CATSRADGELFF
TRBV28	TRBJ2-6	TRBD1	.	TGTGCCAGCAGTACCGACAGGGGGACAACCTCTGGGGCCAACGTCCTGACTTTC	CASSTDRGTTSGANVLTF
TRBV20-1	TRBJ1-2	.	once	TGCAGTGCATCAGCAGGGGTGCAGAACTATGGCTACACCTTC	CSASAGVQNYGYTF
TRBV7-8	TRBJ1-5	TRBD1	.	TGTGCCAGCAGCTTGGACAGGGTACTTTCTCAGCCCCAGCATTTT	CASSLDRVLSQPQHF
TRBV20-1	TRBJ1-5	.	.	TGCAGTGCTAGCGGGGGTAATCAGCCCCAGCATTTT	CSASGGNQPQHF
TRBV6-1	TRBJ1-2	TRBD1	few	TGTGCCAGCAGGGGGACAGGGAAAGATGGCTACACCTTC	CASRGTGKDGYTF
TRBV5-5	TRBJ2-1	.	.	TGTGCCAGCAGCCCATACCGGGACCGCGTCCTGGATGAGCAGTTCTTC	CASSPYRDRVLDEQFF
TRBV7-9	TRBJ1-3	TRBD1	.	TGTGCCAGCAGCTCCCAATTCAGGGGGCGCGGGAACACCATATATTTT	CASSSQFRGRGNTIYF
TRBV30	TRBJ2-1	.	.	TGTGCCTGGAGTTACGGGGATAGTAGGATCAATGAGCAGTTCTTC	CAWSYGDSRINEQFF
TRBV27	TRBJ1-6	.	few	TGTGCCAGCAGTTTATCCGAAGGGGCGGCCTATAATTCACCCCTCCACTTT	CASSLSEGAAYNSPLHF
TRBV24-1	TRBJ2-7	TRBD1	.	TGTGCCACCAGTGATTCGTATGGGACAGGCTACGAGCAGTACTTC	CATSDSYGTGYEQYF
TRBV20-1	TRBJ1-5	TRBD1	.	TGCAGTGCTAGGACAGGGGGCCGGCAGCCCCAGCATTTT	CSARTGGRQPQHF
TRBV20-1	TRBJ2-3	.	few	TGCAGTGCTAGAGATCTGGGACGCCGCACAGATACGCAGTATTTT	CSARDLGRRTDTQYF
TRBV12-3/TRBV12-4	TRBJ2-7	TRBD2	.	TGTGCCAGCAGTCCCCCTAGCGGGAGCTCCTACGAGCAGTACTTC	CASSPPSGSSYEQYF
TRBV6-1	TRBJ2-7	TRBD2	once	TGTGCCAGCAGTCCAAGGACTAGCGGGAAGCAGTACTTC	CASSPRTSGKQYF
TRBV12-3/TRBV12-4	TRBJ1-1	.	few	TGTGCCAGCAGCCTCACACTGAACACTGAAGCTTTCTTT	CASSLTLNTEAFF
TRBV7-2	TRBJ2-3	.	few	TGTGCCAGCAGCTCCGGGAGCCTCCGCACAGATACGCAGTATTTT	CASSSGSLRTDTQYF
TRBV7-8	TRBJ2-3	TRBD2	.	TGTGCCAGCAGCCTGACTAGCGGGAGGGTTCCGGATACGCAGTATTTT	CASSLTSGRVPDTQYF
TRBV27	TRBJ2-3	TRBD2	.	TGTGCCAGCAGTTCCTGGGTAGCGGGATTTTCAGATACGCAGTATTTT	CASSSWVAGFSDTQYF
TRBV20-1	TRBJ2-3	.	.	TGCAGCTCACGTGGATCACAAAGCACAGATACGCAGTATTTT	CSSRGSQSTDTQYF